The text below deals with one T cell receptor beta chain. Its specificity is unknown. These data are taken from a study of cytomegalovirus exposure and HLA in healthy donors. Points from the study as a whole: The study flagged around 150 TCR beta chains as cytomegalovirus-associated. Through in vitro validation, a few CMV-associated chains were shown to be specific for CMV antigens. The authors considered a cluster of highly shared sequence variants likely to be a sequencing artifact.

The PCR contained 60 Vbeta and 13 Jbeta primers. Using immunoSEQ multiplex PCR, the repertoire was profiled, and TCRdb retains in-frame clones only, with some absent. The data contain 95,000 to 120,000 clones, 82% of them singletons. V lost 5 bases to trimming and J lost 5 bases, with 9 bases between them. Looked up from germline, CDR1 is SGHTA and CDR2 is FQGNSA. The CDR3 runs to 12 residues. The sequence was obtained from a woman between 18 and 29 years old in good health and CMV-seronegative. This chain connects TRBV7-2 to TRBJ2-5; a weak D match, TRBD2 (6 bases). Sample: PBMCs. CDR3 protein: CASSPGRETQYF. The CDR3 DNA reads TGTGCCAGCAGCCCTGGGAGGGAGACCCAGTACTTC.